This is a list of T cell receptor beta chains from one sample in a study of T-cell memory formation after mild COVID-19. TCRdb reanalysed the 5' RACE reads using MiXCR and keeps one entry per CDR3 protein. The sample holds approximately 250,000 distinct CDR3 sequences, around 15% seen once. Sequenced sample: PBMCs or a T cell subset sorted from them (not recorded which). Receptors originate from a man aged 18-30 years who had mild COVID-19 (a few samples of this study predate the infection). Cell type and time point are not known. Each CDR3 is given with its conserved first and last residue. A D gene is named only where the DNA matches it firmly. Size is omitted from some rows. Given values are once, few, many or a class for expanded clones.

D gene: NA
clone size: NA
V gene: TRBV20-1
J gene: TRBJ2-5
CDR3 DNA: TGCAGTGTGGCAGGGGAAGAGACCCAGTACTTC
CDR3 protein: CSVAGEETQYF

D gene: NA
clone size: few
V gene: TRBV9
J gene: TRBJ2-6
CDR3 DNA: TGTGCCAGCAGCGTAGGTGTGGGTGGGGCCAACGTCCTGACTTTC
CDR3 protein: CASSVGVGGANVLTF

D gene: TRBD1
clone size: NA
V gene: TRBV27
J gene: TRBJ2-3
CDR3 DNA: TGTGCCAGCAGAGACAGGGGCACCACAGATACGCAGTATTTT
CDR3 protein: CASRDRGTTDTQYF

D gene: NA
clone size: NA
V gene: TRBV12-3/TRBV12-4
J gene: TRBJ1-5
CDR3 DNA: TGTGCCAGCAGTTTTTTGGGGGCGGATCAGCCCCAGCATTTT
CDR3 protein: CASSFLGADQPQHF

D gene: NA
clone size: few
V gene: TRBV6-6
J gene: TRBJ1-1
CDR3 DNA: TGTGCCAGCAACCTCGGGAACACTGAAGCTTTCTTT
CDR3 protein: CASNLGNTEAFF

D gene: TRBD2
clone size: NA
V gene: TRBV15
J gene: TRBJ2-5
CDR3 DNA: TGTGCCACCAGCAGCCTTAGCGGGGGGGACCAAGAGACCCAGTACTTC
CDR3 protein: CATSSLSGGDQETQYF

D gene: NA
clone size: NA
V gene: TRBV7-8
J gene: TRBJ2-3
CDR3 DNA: TGTGCCAGCAGCTTAGAACTAGTTTATGATACGCAGTATTTT
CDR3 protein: CASSLELVYDTQYF

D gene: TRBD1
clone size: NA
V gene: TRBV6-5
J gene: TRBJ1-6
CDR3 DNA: TGTGCCAGCAGCCGGGACAGGGGAAACTCACCCCTCCACTTT
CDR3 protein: CASSRDRGNSPLHF

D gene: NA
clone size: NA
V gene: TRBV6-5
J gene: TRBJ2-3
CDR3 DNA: TGTGCCAGCAGTCAAAGACTAGCAGATACGCAGTATTTT
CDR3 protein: CASSQRLADTQYF

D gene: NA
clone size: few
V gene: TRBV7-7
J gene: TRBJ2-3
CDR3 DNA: TGTGCTAGCAGCTTAAAGGGGTCTGGCACAGATACGCAGTATTTT
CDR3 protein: CASSLKGSGTDTQYF